The 16 T cell receptor gamma chains below come from one sample, sequenced in a study of gamma-delta T cells after stem cell transplantation. TCRdb used CATT to re-call clones from the RT-PCR reads. The top ten clones hold roughly 3.1% of a sample with 2,500 to 3,000 gamma-chain clones, more than 15% of them seen once. The sequenced sample was gamma-delta T cells. These receptors all come from a human donor. It is not recorded whose cells these are; they may come from a transplant donor.

The chain links TRGV8 to TRGJ1 or TRGJ2. The CDR3 has 11 residues. The V gene's germline CDR1 is VENAVY and CDR2 YDSYNSRV. V lost 4 bases, J lost 12 bases, and 9 bases stayed unmatched. The DNA of the CDR3 is TGTGCCACCTGGGAACTAGGAGGGAAACTCTTT. Translation: CATWELGGKLF.

This clone was seen only a few times. The V gene is TRGV3, the J gene TRGJ1 or TRGJ2. This CDR3 contains 11 residues. The V gene end was trimmed by 6 bases and the J gene end by 7 bases; junction bases not matched to a gene: 6. Germline lookup yields CDR1 VTNTFY and CDR2 YDVSTARD (reference sequence). This chain's CDR3 is CATWSGYKKLF. DNA for the CDR3: TGTGCCACCTGGTCGGGGTATAAGAAACTCTTT.

This clone qualifies as large (0.1 to 1%). This chain joins TRGV9 and TRGJ1 or TRGJ2. The CDR3 length is 14 residues. Germline lookup yields CDR1 GITISATS and CDR2 ISYDGTV (reference sequence). The J segment lost 0 bases and the V segment lost 2 bases, leaving 4 bases of the junction unmatched. CDR3 in DNA: TGTGCCTTGTGGGAGGCCTTGAATTATTATAAGAAACTCTTT. This gives the protein CALWEALNYYKKLF.

The CDR3 region has the DNA TGTGCCTTGTGGGAGGTAGATACCAATTATTATAAGAAACTCTTT. Protein product: CALWEVDTNYYKKLF. This rearrangement joins TRGV9 to TRGJ1 or TRGJ2. The V gene end was trimmed by 1 base and the J gene end by 1 base; junction bases not matched to a gene: 7. Looked up from germline, CDR1 is GITISATS and CDR2 is ISYDGTV (reference sequence). The CDR3 is 15 residues long.

This clone was found a few times. The chain combines TRGV2 with TRGJ1 or TRGJ2. The CDR3 sequence is 15 residues long. Germline V gene lookup returns CDR1 EGSNGY and CDR2 YDSYNSKV. V lost 0 bases and J lost 3; bases outside the gene matches: 8. The CDR3 DNA sequence: TGTGCCACCTGGGACGGGCCGGATTTTTATTATAAGAAACTCTTT. It yields the protein CATWDGPDFYYKKLF.

This chain connects TRGV4 to TRGJ1 or TRGJ2. Germline CDR1 is EGSTGY and CDR2 is YDSYTSSV. There are 10 residues in the CDR3. Unmatched junction bases numbered 5, after V lost 3 bases and J lost 12 bases. CDR3 region: CATWDLGKLF. The CDR3 coding sequence is TGTGCCACCTGGGATTTAGGGAAACTCTTT.

As for this clone: The same CDR3 arises from other DNA sequences in this sample as well. The rearrangement uses TRGV9 and TRGJ1 or TRGJ2. The CDR3 runs to 13 residues. CDR1 GITISATS and CDR2 ISYDGTV come from the germline V gene (reference sequence). V lost 2 bases and J lost 3; bases outside the gene matches: 4. The CDR3 region is CALWEALYYKKLF. CDR3 DNA sequence: TGTGCCTTGTGGGAGGCCCTTTATTATAAGAAACTCTTT.

By share, this clone ranks as medium-sized (0.01 to 0.1%). This rearrangement joins TRGV3 to TRGJ1 or TRGJ2. Trimming cost V 0 bases and J 4 bases; bases outside gene matches: 6. This CDR3 is built from 14 residues. Germline assignment: CDR1 VTNTFY and CDR2 YDVSTARD (reference sequence). The CDR3 DNA follows: TGTGCCACCTGGGACAGGCAGGGGTATTATAAGAAACTCTTT. Its protein is CATWDRQGYYKKLF.

This chain connects TRGV9 to TRGJP. The CDR3 contains 16 residues. V dropped 3 bases and J dropped 7; count of bases not matched to a gene: 6. Looked up from germline, CDR1 is GITISATS and CDR2 is ISYDGTV (reference sequence). CDR3 residues: CALWEQLELGKKIKVF. CDR3 DNA: TGTGCCTTGTGGGAGCAATTGGAGTTGGGCAAAAAAATCAAGGTATTT.

As to this clone: A much larger clone is a single base away; this may be a read error. The V call is TRGV2, the J call TRGJ1 or TRGJ2. There are 12 residues in the CDR3. The germline gives CDR1 EGSNGY, CDR2 YDSYNSKV. The CDR3 region is CAAWDGHYKKLF. The CDR3 DNA reads as TGTGCCGCCTGGGACGGGCATTATAAGAAACTCTTT.

This clone appeared a few times. The genes are TRGV2 and TRGJ1 or TRGJ2. The CDR3 has 14 residues. V was pared by 0 bases and J by 12 bases, with 14 bases of the junction left unmatched. The germline V gene has CDR1 EGSNGY and CDR2 YDSYNSKV. CDR3 coding DNA: TGTGCCACCTGGGACGGGCGCGACTTAATCGGGAAACTCTTT. It encodes CATWDGRDLIGKLF.

This clone is judged medium-sized (0.01 to 0.1%). This sample also contains other DNA sequences that code for the same CDR3. The chain combines TRGV9 with TRGJ1 or TRGJ2. The V gene end was trimmed by 2 bases and the J gene end by 4 bases; junction bases not matched to a gene: 2. Germline V gene lookup returns CDR1 GITISATS and CDR2 ISYDGTV (reference sequence). This CDR3 is 12 amino acids long. In DNA, the CDR3 is TGTGCCTTGTGGGAGGGCTATTATAAGAAACTCTTT. Encoded protein: CALWEGYYKKLF.

This clone has more than one count but fewer than ten. The junction departs from germline at one end; a sequencing error may be responsible. V is TRGV9 and J is TRGJ1 or TRGJ2. This CDR3 spans 12 amino acids. From germline, CDR1 is GITISATS and CDR2 ISYDGTV (reference sequence). The CDR3 loop is CASWENYYKKLF. Written as DNA, the CDR3 is TGTGCCTCGTGGGAGAATTATTATAAGAAACTCTTT.

V gene TRGV2 combines with J gene TRGJ1 or TRGJ2. Germline V lookup: CDR1 EGSNGY, CDR2 YDSYNSKV. V shed 2 bases and J 6 bases; nucleotides not matched to a gene: 7. This CDR3 spans 13 amino acids. CDR3 DNA: TGTGCCACCTGGGACGAGAACCGTTATAAGAAACTCTTT. Translating it yields CATWDENRYKKLF.

This clone was detected once. This chain uses TRGV3 with TRGJ1 or TRGJ2. The CDR3 covers 14 residues. The V segment lost 0 bases and the J segment 9 bases; nucleotides outside the gene matches: 11. Germline values: CDR1 VTNTFY, CDR2 YDVSTARD (reference sequence). The CDR3 nucleotides read TGTGCCACCTGGGACAGGCGAATTCAGATTAAGAAACTCTTT. Protein: CATWDRRIQIKKLF.

This clone was seen a handful of times. The chain links TRGV3 to TRGJ1 or TRGJ2. The CDR3 extends over 12 amino acids. Unmatched junction bases numbered 5, after V lost 0 bases and J lost 9 bases. The germline CDR1 and CDR2 sequences are VTNTFY and YDVSTARD (reference sequence). DNA for the CDR3: TGTGCCACCTGGGACAGGGGATTTAAGAAACTCTTT. Translated, it gives CATWDRGFKKLF.